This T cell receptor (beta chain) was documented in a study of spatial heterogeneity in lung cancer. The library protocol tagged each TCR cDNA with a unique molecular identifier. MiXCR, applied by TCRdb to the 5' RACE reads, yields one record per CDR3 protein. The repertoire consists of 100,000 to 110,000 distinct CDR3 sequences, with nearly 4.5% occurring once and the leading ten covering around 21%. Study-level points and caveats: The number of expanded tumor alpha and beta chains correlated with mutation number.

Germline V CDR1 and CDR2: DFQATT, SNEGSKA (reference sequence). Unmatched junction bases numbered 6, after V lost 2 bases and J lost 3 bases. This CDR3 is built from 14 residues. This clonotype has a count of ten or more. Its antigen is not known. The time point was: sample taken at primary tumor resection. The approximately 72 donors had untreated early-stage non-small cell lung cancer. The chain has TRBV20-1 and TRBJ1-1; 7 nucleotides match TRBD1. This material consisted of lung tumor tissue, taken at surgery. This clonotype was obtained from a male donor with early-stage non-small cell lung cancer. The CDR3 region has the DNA TGCAGTGCTAGATCACCCAGGGGGGACACTGAAGCTTTCTTT. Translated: CSARSPRGDTEAFF.